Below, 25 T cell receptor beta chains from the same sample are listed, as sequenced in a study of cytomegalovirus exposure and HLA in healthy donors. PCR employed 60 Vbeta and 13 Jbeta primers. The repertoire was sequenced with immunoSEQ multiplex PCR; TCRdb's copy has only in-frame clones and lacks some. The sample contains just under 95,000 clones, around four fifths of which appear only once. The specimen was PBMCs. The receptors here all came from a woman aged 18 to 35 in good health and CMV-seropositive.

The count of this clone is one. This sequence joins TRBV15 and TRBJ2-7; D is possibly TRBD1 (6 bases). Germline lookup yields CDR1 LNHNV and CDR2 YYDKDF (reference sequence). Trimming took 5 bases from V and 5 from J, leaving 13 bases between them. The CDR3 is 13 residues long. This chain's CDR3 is CATSGTFLDEQYF. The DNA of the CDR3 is TGTGCCACCAGCGGGACATTTCTCGACGAGCAGTACTTC.

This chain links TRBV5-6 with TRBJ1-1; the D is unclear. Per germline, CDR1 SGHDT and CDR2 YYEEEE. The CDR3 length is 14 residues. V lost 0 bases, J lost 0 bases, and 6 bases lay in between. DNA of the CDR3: TGTGCCAGCAGCTTGGCGGGGATGAACACTGAAGCTTTCTTT. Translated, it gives CASSLAGMNTEAFF.

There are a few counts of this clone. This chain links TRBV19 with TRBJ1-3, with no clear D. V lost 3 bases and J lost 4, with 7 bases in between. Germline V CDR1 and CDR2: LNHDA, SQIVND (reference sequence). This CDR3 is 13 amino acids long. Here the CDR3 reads CASSMVGGNTIYF. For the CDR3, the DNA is TGTGCCAGTAGTATGGTGGGCGGAAACACCATATATTTT.

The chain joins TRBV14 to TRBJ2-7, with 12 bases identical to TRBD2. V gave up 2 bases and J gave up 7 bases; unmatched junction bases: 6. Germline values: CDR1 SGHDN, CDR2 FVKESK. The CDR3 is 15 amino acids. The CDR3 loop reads CASSQLGLAGIEQYF. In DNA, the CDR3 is TGTGCCAGCAGCCAACTCGGACTAGCGGGAATTGAGCAGTACTTC.

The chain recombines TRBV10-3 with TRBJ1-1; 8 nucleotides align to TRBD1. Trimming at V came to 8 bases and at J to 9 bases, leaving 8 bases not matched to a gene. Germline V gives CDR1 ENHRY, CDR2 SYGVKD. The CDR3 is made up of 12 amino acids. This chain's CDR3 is CAIATGADKAFF. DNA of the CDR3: TGTGCCATCGCGACAGGGGCGGACAAAGCTTTCTTT.

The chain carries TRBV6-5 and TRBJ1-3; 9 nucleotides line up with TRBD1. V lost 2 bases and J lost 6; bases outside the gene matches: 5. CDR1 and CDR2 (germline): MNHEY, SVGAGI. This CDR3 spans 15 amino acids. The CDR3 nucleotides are TGTGCCAGCAGTTACACGACAGGGGGTAAAAACACCATATATTTT. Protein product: CASSYTTGGKNTIYF.

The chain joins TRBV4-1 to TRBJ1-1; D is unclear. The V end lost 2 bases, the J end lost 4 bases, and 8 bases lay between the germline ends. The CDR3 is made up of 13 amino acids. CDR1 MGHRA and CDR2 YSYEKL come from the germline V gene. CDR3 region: CASSQFGVTEAFF. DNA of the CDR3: TGCGCCAGCAGCCAATTCGGTGTCACTGAAGCTTTCTTT.

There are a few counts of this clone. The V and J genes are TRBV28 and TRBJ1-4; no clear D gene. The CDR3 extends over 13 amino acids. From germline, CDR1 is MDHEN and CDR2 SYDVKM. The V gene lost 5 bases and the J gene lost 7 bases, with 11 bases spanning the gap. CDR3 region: CASSVPPVEKLFF. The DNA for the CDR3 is TGTGCCAGCAGTGTTCCTCCCGTTGAAAAACTGTTTTTT.

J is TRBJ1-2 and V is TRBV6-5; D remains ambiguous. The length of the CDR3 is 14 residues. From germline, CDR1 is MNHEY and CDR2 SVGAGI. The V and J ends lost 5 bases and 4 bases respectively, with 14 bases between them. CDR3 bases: TGTGCCAGCAGTCCCCTGAGTGGTATCTATGGCTACACCTTC. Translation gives CASSPLSGIYGYTF.

DNA for the CDR3: TGCAGCGCTCTACCCGGGACTAGCGTTTACGAGCAGTACTTC. This gives the protein CSALPGTSVYEQYF. The rearrangement links TRBV29-1 to TRBJ2-7; 10 bases line up with TRBD2. The CDR3 runs 14 residues. Trimming at V came to 7 bases and at J to 4 bases, leaving 10 bases not matched to a gene. From germline, CDR1 is SQVTM and CDR2 ANQGSEA.

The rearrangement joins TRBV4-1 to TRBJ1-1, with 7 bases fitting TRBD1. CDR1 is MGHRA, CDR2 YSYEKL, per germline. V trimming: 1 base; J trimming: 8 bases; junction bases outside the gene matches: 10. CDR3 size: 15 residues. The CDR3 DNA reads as TGCGCCAGCAGCCAAGTCTGGACAGGTAACGTAGAAGCTTTCTTT. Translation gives CASSQVWTGNVEAFF.

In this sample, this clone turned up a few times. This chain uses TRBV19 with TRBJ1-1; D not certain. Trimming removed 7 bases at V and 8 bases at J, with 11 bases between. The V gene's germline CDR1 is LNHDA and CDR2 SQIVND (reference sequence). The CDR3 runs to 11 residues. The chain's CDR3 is CASMIPREAFF. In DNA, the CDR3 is TGTGCCAGTATGATCCCGCGAGAAGCTTTCTTT.

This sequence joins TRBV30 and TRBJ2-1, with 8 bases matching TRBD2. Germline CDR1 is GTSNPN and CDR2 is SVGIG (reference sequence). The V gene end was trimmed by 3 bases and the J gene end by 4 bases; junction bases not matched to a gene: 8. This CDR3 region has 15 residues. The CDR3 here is CAWSLAGTNYNEQFF. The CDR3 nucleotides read TGTGCCTGGAGCCTAGCGGGTACAAATTACAATGAGCAGTTCTTC.

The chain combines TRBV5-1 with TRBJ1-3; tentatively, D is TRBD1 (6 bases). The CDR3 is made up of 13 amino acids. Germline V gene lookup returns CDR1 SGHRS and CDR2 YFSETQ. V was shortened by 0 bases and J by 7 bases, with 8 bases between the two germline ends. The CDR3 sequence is CASSLGTGNTIYF. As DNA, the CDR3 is TGCGCCAGCAGCTTGGGAACAGGGAACACCATATATTTT.

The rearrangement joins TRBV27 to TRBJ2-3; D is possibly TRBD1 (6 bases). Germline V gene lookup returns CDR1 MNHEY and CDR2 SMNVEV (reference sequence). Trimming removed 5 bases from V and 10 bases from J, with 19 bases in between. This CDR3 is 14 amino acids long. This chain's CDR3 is CASSRTAPKVAQYF. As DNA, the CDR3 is TGTGCCAGCAGTCGGACAGCACCCAAGGTGGCGCAGTATTTT.

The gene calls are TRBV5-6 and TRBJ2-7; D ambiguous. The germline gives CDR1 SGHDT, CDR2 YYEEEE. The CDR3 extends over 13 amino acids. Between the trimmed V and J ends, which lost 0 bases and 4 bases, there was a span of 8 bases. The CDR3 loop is CASSLVGPYEQYF. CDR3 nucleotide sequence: TGTGCCAGCAGCTTGGTTGGGCCTTACGAGCAGTACTTC.

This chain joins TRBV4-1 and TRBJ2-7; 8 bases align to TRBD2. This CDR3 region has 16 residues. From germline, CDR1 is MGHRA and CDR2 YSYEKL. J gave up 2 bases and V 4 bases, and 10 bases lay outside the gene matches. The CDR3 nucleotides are TGCGCCAGCAGCCTCCTTACTAGCGGACAAACCTACGAGCAGTACTTC. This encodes CASSLLTSGQTYEQYF.

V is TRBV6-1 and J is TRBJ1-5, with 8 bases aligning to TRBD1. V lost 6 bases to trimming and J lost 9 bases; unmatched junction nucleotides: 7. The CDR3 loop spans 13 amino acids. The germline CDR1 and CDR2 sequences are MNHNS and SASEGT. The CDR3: CASSPTGVWPQHF. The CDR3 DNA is TGTGCCAGCAGCCCGACAGGGGTTTGGCCCCAGCATTTT.

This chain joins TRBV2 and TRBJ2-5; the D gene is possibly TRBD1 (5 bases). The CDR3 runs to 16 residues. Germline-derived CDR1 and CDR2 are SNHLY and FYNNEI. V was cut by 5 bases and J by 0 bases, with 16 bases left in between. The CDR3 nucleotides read TGTGCCAGCAGTAAAATCCCGACAGATTACCAAGAGACCCAGTACTTC. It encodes CASSKIPTDYQETQYF.

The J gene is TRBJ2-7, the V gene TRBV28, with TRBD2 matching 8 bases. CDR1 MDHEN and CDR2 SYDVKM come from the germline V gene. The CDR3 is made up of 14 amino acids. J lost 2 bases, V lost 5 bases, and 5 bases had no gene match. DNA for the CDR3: TGTGCCAGCAGTAGCGGGAGCTCGACCTACGAGCAGTACTTC. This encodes CASSSGSSTYEQYF.

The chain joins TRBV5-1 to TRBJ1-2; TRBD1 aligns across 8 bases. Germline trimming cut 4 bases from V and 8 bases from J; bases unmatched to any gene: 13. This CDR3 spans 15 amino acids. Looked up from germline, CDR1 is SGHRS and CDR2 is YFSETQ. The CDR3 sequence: CASSPGTQGAWGYTF. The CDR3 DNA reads TGCGCCAGCAGCCCCGGCACGCAGGGGGCATGGGGCTACACCTTC.

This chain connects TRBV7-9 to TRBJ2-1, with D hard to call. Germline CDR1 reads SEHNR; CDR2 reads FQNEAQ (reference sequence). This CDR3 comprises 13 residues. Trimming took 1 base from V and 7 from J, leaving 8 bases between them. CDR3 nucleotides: TGTGCCAGCAGCTTAGTTATAGTGAATGAGCAGTTCTTC. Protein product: CASSLVIVNEQFF.

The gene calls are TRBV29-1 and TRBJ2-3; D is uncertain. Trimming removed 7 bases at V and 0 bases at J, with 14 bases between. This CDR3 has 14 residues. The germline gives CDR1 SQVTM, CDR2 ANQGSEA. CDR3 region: CSGRSPSSTDTQYF. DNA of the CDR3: TGCAGCGGGCGGTCTCCGTCAAGCACAGATACGCAGTATTTT.

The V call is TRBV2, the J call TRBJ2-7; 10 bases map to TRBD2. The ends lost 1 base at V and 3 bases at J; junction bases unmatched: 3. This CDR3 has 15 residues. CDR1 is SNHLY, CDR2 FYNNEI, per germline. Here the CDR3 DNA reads TGTGCCAGCAGTGAAGGGGGGACTAGCGTCTACGAGCAGTACTTC. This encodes CASSEGGTSVYEQYF.

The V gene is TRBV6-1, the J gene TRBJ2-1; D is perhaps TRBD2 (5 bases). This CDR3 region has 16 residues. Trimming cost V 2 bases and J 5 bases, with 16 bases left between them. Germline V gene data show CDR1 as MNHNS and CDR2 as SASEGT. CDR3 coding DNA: TGTGCCAGCAGTGAAAGAGGCCGCCCCGGGAACAATGAGCAGTTCTTC. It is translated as CASSERGRPGNNEQFF.